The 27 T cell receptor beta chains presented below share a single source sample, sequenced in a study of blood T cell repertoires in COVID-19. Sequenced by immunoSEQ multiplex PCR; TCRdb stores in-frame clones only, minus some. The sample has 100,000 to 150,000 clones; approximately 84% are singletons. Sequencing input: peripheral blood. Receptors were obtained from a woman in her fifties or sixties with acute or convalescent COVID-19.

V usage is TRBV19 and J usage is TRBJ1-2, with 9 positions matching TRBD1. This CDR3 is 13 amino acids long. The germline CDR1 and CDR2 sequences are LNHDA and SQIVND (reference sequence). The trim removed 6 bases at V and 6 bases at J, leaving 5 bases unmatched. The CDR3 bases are TGTGCCAGTAGAACAGGGGGCGCTAATGGCTACACCTTC. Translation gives CASRTGGANGYTF.

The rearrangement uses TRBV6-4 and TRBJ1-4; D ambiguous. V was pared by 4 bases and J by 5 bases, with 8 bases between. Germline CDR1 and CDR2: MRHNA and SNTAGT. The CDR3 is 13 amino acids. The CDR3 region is CASSVSTNEKLFF. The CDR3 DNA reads TGTGCCAGCAGTGTTTCCACAAATGAAAAACTGTTTTTT.

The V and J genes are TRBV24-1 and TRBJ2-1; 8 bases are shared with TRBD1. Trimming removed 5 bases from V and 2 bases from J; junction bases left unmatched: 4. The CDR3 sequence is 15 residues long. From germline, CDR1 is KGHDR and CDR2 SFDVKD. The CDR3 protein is CATSAGQGTYNEQFF. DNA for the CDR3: TGTGCCACCAGTGCAGGACAGGGAACCTACAATGAGCAGTTCTTC.

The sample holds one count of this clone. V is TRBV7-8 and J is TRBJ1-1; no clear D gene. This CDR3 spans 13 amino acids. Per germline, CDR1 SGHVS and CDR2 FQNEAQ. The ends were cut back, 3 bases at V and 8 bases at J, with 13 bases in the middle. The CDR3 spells CASSLGPGSEAFF. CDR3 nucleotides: TGTGCCAGCAGCTTGGGCCCGGGATCCGAAGCTTTCTTT.

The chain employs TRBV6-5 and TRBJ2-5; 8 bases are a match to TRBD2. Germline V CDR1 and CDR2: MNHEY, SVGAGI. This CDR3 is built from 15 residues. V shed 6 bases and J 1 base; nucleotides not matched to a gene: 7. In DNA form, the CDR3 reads TGTGCCAGCAGCCCCGGACTAGCCGGCCAAGAGACCCAGTACTTC. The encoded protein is CASSPGLAGQETQYF.

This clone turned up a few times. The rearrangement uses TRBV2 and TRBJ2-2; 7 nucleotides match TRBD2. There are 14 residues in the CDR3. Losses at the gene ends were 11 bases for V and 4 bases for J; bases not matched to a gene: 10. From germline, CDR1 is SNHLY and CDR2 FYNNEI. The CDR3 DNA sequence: TGTGCCGGGGGGGGACGAATTAGCACCGGGGAGCTGTTTTTT. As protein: CAGGGRISTGELFF.

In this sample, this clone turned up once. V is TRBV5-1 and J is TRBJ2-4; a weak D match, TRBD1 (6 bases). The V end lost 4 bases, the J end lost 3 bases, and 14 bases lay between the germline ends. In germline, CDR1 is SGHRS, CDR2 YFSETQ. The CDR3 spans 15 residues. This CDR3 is CASSDPSGDKNIQYF. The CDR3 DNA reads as TGCGCCAGCAGCGATCCTTCAGGGGACAAAAACATTCAGTACTTC.

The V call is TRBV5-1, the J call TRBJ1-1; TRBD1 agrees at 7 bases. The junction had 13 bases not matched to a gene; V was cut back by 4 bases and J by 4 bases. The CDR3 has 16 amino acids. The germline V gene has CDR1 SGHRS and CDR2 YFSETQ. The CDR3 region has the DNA TGCGCCAGCAGCCCGGGACAGAACCCAAGGGGCACTGAAGCTTTCTTT. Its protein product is CASSPGQNPRGTEAFF. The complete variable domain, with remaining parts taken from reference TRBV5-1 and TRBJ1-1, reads KAGVTQTPRYLIKTRGQQVTLSCSPISGHRSVSWYQQTPGQGLQFLFEYFSETQRNKGNFPGRFSGRQFSNSRSEMNVSTLELGDSALYLCASSPGQNPRGTEAFFGQGTRLTVV.

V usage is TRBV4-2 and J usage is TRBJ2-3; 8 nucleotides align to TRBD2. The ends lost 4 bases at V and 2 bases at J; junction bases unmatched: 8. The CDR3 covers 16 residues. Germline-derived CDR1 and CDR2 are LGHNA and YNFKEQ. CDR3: CASSPGRGGHTDTQYF. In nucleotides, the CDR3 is TGTGCCAGCAGCCCGGGCCGCGGGGGGCACACAGATACGCAGTATTTT.

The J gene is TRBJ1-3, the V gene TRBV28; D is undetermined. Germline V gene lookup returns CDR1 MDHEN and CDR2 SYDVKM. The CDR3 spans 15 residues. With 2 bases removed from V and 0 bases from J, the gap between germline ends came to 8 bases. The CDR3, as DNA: TGTGCCAGCAGTTTAGGTCGGGACTCTGGAAACACCATATATTTT. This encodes CASSLGRDSGNTIYF.

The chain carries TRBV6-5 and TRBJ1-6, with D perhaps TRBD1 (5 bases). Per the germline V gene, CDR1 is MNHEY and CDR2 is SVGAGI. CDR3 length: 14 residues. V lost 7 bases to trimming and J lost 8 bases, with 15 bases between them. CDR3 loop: CASTPGGVYSPLHF. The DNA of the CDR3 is TGTGCCAGCACCCCCGGGGGTGTATATTCACCCCTCCACTTT.

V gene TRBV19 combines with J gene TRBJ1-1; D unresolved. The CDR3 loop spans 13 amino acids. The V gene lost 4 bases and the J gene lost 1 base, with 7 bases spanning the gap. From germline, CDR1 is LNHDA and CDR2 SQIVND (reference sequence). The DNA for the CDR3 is TGTGCCAGTAGTACAGGTCCGAACACTGAAGCTTTCTTT. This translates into CASSTGPNTEAFF. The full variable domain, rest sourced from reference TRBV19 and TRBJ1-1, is DGGITQSPKYLFRKEGQNVTLSCEQNLNHDAMYWYRQDPGQGLRLIYYSQIVNDFQKGDIAEGYSVSREKKESFPLTVTSAQKNPTAFYLCASSTGPNTEAFFGQGTRLTVV.

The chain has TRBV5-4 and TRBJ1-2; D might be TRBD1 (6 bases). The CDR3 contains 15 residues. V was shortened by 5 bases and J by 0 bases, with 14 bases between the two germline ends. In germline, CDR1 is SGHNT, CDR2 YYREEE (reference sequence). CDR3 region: CASSRLGGPNYGYTF. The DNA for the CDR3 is TGTGCCAGCAGTCGTTTAGGGGGTCCTAACTATGGCTACACCTTC.

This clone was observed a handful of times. The CDR3 coding sequence is TGTGCCAGCAGCTCCCCGACAGGGGGCCTTTTGGATACGCAGTATTTT. Translating it yields CASSSPTGGLLDTQYF. This sequence joins TRBV5-5 and TRBJ2-3, with TRBD1 matching 10 bases. The CDR3 is 16 amino acids. Germline V gene sequence: CDR1 SGHKS, CDR2 YYEKEE (reference sequence). V was clipped by 3 bases and J by 6 bases; unmatched bases: 10.

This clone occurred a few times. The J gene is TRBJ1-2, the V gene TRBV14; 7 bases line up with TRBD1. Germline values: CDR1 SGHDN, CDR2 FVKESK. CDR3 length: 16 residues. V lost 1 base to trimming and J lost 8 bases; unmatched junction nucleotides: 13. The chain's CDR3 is CASSQGHETGNAGYTF. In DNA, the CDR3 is TGTGCCAGCAGCCAAGGTCATGAGACAGGGAATGCGGGCTACACCTTC.

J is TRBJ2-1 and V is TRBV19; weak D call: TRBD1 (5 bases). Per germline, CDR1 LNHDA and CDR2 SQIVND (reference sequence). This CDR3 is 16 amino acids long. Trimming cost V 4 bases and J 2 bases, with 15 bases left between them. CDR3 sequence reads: CASSTGRQSAYNEQFF. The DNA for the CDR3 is TGTGCCAGTAGTACCGGAAGACAGAGCGCCTACAATGAGCAGTTCTTC.

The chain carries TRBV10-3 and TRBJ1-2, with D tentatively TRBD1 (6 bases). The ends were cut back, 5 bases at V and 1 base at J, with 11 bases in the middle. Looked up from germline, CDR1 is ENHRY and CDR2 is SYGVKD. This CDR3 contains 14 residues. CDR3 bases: TGTGCCATCAGTAAGGACAGTCGTAACTATGGCTACACCTTC. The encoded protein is CAISKDSRNYGYTF.

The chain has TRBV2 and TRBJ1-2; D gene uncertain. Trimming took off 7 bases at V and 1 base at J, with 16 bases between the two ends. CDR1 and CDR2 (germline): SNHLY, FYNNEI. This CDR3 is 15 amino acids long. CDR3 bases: TGTGCCAGCACTCATCTTGGAGAGGGTAACTATGGCTACACCTTC. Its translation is CASTHLGEGNYGYTF.

CDR3 in amino acids: CASSSRQGAGNTIYF. The CDR3 DNA sequence: TGCGCCAGCAGCTCTCGACAGGGGGCTGGAAACACCATATATTTT. The genes are TRBV5-1 and TRBJ1-3, with 9 bases identical to TRBD1. This CDR3 has 15 residues. The J segment lost 2 bases and the V segment lost 3 bases, leaving 3 bases of the junction unmatched. From germline, CDR1 is SGHRS and CDR2 YFSETQ.

The CDR3 bases are TGCGCCAGCAGCAGCAGGGATGGGAACTATGGCTACACCTTC. Residues: CASSSRDGNYGYTF. The chain has TRBV4-1 and TRBJ1-2; D might be TRBD1 (5 bases). Germline V CDR1 and CDR2: MGHRA, YSYEKL. The CDR3 sequence is 14 residues long. The V and J ends lost 5 bases and 2 bases respectively, with 12 bases between them.

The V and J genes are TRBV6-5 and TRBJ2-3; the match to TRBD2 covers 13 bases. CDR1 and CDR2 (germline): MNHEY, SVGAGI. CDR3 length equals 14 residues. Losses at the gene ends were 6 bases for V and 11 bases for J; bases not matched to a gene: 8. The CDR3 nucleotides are TGTGCCAGCAGCCCAGGACTAGCGGGGGTAAGGCAGTATTTT. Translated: CASSPGLAGVRQYF.

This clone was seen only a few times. The CDR3 coding sequence is TGTGCCAGCTCACCACAAGGGGACAGGGATTCACCCCTCCACTTT. Protein product: CASSPQGDRDSPLHF. The chain links TRBV18 to TRBJ1-6, with 9 bases fitting TRBD1. Per the germline V gene, CDR1 is KGHSH and CDR2 is LQKENI. J was trimmed by 8 bases and V by 1 base; bases with no gene match: 3. This CDR3 contains 15 residues.

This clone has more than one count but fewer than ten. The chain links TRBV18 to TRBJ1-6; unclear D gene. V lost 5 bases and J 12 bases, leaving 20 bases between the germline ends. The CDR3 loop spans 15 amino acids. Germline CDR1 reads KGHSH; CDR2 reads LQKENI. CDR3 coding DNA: TGTGCCAGCTCATCTACAGATCGCAGGTCGGAACCCCTCCACTTT. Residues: CASSSTDRRSEPLHF.

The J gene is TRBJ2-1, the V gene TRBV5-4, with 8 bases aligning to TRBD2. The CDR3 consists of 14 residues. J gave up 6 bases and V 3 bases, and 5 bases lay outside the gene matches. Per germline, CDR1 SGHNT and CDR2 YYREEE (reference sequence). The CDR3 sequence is CASSSAGVGNEQFF. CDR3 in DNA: TGTGCCAGCAGCTCAGCGGGGGTAGGCAATGAGCAGTTCTTC. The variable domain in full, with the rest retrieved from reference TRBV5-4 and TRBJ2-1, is ETGVTQSPTHLIKTRGQQVTLRCSSQSGHNTVSWYQQALGQGPQFIFQYYREEENGRGNFPPRFSGLQFPNYSSELNVNALELDDSALYLCASSSAGVGNEQFFGPGTRLTVL.

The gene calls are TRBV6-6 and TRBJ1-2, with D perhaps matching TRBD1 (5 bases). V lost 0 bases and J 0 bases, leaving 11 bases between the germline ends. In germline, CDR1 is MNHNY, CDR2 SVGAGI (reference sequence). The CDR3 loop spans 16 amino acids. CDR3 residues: CASSYSMAGSNYGYTF. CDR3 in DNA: TGTGCCAGCAGTTACTCGATGGCAGGGTCTAACTATGGCTACACCTTC.

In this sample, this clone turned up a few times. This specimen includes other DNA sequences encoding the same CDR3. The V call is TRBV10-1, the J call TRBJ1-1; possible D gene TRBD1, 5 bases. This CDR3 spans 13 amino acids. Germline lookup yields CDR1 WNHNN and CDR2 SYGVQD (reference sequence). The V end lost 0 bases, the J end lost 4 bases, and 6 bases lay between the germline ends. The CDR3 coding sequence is TGCGCCAGCAGTGAGTCCGGGGGCACTGAAGCTTTCTTT. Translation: CASSESGGTEAFF.

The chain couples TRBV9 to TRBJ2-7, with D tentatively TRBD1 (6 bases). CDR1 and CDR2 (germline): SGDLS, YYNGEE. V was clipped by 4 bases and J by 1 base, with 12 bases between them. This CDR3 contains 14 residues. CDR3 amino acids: CASSLQQGSYEQYF. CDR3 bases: TGTGCCAGCAGCCTACAGCAGGGGTCCTACGAGCAGTACTTC.